This TCR beta chain stems from a study of cytomegalovirus exposure and HLA in healthy donors (dated 2017 in TCRdb). As for the study more broadly: In an earlier analysis of about 560 of the donors, 276 Gb of sequence data and approximately 120 million unique TCR beta sequences from about 180 million T cells were reported. An early release covering roughly 640 HLA-typed donors comprised approximately 300 gigabases of sequencing data and some 79 million unique TCR sequences. Of the roughly 410 genotyped donors, over 80% were placed in the genetic ancestry cluster associated with self-reported Caucasian donors. The study was designed to test whether signatures of past pathogen exposure could be identified by cataloging public T cell receptors. The study profiled the T cell repertoires of 550 to 700 subjects by immunosequencing and related them to cytomegalovirus serostatus. Along with the roughly 700-subject first cohort, a separate validation cohort of over a hundred different subjects was used. To predict cytomegalovirus infection status, the study combined high-throughput TCR immunosequencing, statistical association of individual TCRs with disease status, and machine learning. In a later analysis, previously published TCR beta repertoires from fewer than 750 donors were re-analyzed and high-resolution HLA genotyping was added so that TCR occurrence patterns could be studied. In the later analysis, no new phenotypic data were used to find candidate immune exposures; instead, reliance was placed on TCR beta sequences and their occurrence across donors. In an earlier analysis of roughly 580 of the donors, high-throughput TCR beta sequencing was used to judge whether each TCR beta V gene segment behaved as functional or pseudogenic. Donor age, sex, ethnicity and CMV serostatus were compiled alongside the repertoire data. Genome-wide SNP genotypes for about 55% of the 666 donors were used in a later genetic analysis, which treated that subset as a discovery cohort. All discovery cohort repertoires had been generated on a single sequencing platform. HLA typing included class I and class II loci at four-digit resolution. Typing coverage differed by locus: A, B, C, DRB1 and DQB1 were typed in about 629-640 donors, DQA1 in roughly 500, DPA1 in over 600, and DPB1 in 400 to 480. Because of strong linkage in the cohort, a handful of DR-DQ haplotypes were treated as single units for association and clustering. Among around 400 genotyped donors of the cohort, an average of about 240,000 unique TCR beta nucleotide sequences was sequenced per donor, of which about 19% were non-productive.

Receptor amplification or capture employed the immunoSEQ multiplex PCR assay. For the multiplex PCR, a mixture combining 60 forward primers for TCR Vbeta segments and 13 reverse primers for TCR Jbeta segments was used. Amplification of the CDR3 region of rearranged TCR beta genes was performed with a multiplex PCR assay on genomic DNA. On the Illumina HiSeq System, the amplified TCR beta libraries were sequenced as 87-base-pair reads. Per the authors' processing: In a later analysis, tens of millions of unique TCR beta chains were counted across the approximately 640 repertoires, and about 9.9 million of these chains were shared by at least two donors. A nearest-neighbor algorithm error-corrected the raw reads and collapsed the reads into unique sequences, merging closely related sequences to remove PCR and sequencing errors. To assign V, D and J gene segments, CDR3 sequences were aligned to IMGT reference sequences. For a sequence to be retained, a match of at least six nucleotides to both a V gene segment and a J gene segment was required. Rearrangements were classified as productive when the CDR3 lacked stop codons and remained in frame with V and J, and all other rearrangements were classified as non-productive. Following IMGT convention, CDR3 was defined as the stretch from the second conserved V-encoded cysteine up to the conserved J-encoded phenylalanine. In an earlier analysis of more than 550 of the donors, sequences lacking an unambiguous match to a single V gene segment were excluded. In an earlier analysis of roughly 500 of the donors, V segments were called functional above 56.7% productive rearrangements and were called segregating when the between-donor standard deviation exceeded 5%. To diagnose cytomegalovirus status from the catalog of TCR beta chain sequences, a statistical classification framework was built. A later analysis assigned V and J genes by comparing TCR nucleotide sequences with IMGT/GENE-DB human TR gene sequences. Using the TCRdist pipeline, a later analysis assigned CDR3 sequences along with most-parsimonious VDJ recombination scenarios. In a later analysis, every TCR beta chain was defined by the combination of its CDR3 amino acid sequence and its V-gene family, and reads without a unique V-gene family were dropped. In a later analysis, 450 to 600 highly shared, low-generation-probability nucleotide sequences were removed to address suspected cross-contamination and a sequencing artifact. In a later analysis, a clonal expansion index for each public chain was calculated from normalized within-repertoire ranks of inferred template counts. In a later analysis, generation probabilities were computed using a VDJ recombination model fitted to out-of-frame rearrangements, and the results were checked against IGoR. In a later analysis, hypergeometric tests were used to score TCR-TCR, TCR-HLA and TCR-CMV co-occurrence, with a repertoire-size bias correction applied to TCR pairs. To estimate false discovery rates, a later analysis permuted the HLA or CMV assignments 20 times. In a later analysis, co-occurring TCRs were grouped using DBSCAN, and TCRdist sequence similarity was added for clustering within HLA-allele-positive subsets. For co-occurrence clustering, repertoires with fewer than 30,000 or more than 120,000 public chains were excluded, along with four or five repertoires with anomalous nucleotide sharing. This immuneACCESS table, as held by TCRdb, lists in-frame sequences with V and J called but not all clones. Of the missing ones, under half trace to an unresolved V gene in checked studies; the others have no known cause. The V and J calls and clone size come from that table; D and trimming were worked out from the DNA. The sample contains 150,000 to 200,000 clones, approximately 86% of them found a single time. Roughly 0.98% of the sample belongs to the ten largest clones.

Measured from the cysteine to the phenylalanine, the CDR3 is 14 residues long. Kept here is only the CDR3 DNA, which spans 42 bases and is read in frame from base 1. From the germline V gene, CDR1 is MNHEY and CDR2 is SVGAGI. Trimming accounts for 3 bases at V and 7 bases at J, while the number of junction bases matched to no gene is 5. Results the study describes overall, beyond this receptor: When HLA alleles, especially DR and DQ, strongly co-occurred, attributing TCR associations to individual alleles was difficult. It was suggested by the authors that the approach could potentially be generalized to other disease states and immunological phenotypes. Because some donors lacked HLA typing at each locus, the association tests relied only on the typed subset. According to a later analysis, most CMV-associated TCR beta chains appeared to be HLA-restricted, and the HLA associations seemed to be driven largely by CMV exposure. Compared with the roughly 670-donor mean, donors in an Asian-associated ancestry cluster had fewer N-insertions in productive TCRs, according to a later genetic analysis. In a later analysis, HLA-associated TCR beta chains were found to be more clonally expanded and to have lower generation probabilities than equally common non-associated chains. At a false discovery rate of 0.05, a later analysis linked under 20,000 TCR beta sequences to specific HLA alleles. Because counts were too low, 15 to 20 rarely observed V segments, including chromosome 9 orphons, were excluded from the earlier analysis of some 590 of the donors. Cytomegalovirus status was reported to be diagnosed by the classifier with high specificity and sensitivity in both the original and validation cohorts. Some IMGT-functional V segments, including TRBV6-2 and TRBV6-3, could not be distinguished by the 87-base-pair reads and were therefore excluded. In vitro tests confirmed that a few of the cytomegalovirus-associated TCR beta chains recognize cytomegalovirus antigens. Broadly in line with IMGT annotations, most TCR beta V segments showed up in productive rearrangements about 90% or about 30% of the time in an earlier analysis of approximately 640 of the donors. A later analysis found that TCR association rates varied across HLA loci, with DRB1 alleles showing the most associated TCRs and HLA-C alleles the fewest. The study listed 150 to 200 TCR beta chains as associated with cytomegalovirus. In this cohort, only TCR beta chains were sequenced, and detectable features were limited by the absence of alpha or paired-chain data. For the cohort, immune exposure information was limited to CMV serostatus. While some public TCRs were present in many individuals, most TCR sequences turned up only very rarely across donors. The sequencing pipeline was judged likely to have produced a cluster of highly shared sequence variants as a technical artifact. A further reported finding was that TCR beta sequences accurately predicted the HLA-A and HLA-B alleles for most subjects in the first cohort. Linkage disequilibrium might explain the correlated functional status among segregating V segments, but an unknown experimental factor could not be excluded. V-gene and J-gene trimming of TCR beta chains was associated with a missense DCLRE1C variant in a later genetic analysis, and the association was replicated in an independent cohort. Roughly uniform sequencing depth across donors was assumed in presence/absence analyses, although this assumption may not hold. In a later analysis, several top co-occurrence clusters were reported to appear linked to parvovirus B19, influenza, CMV and Epstein-Barr virus.

A note on this clone: Its antigen remains undetermined. Per-nucleotide qualities are absent, and no much larger clonotype sits a single base away.

The cohort was made up of approximately 670 healthy bone marrow donors. At the time of sampling, every cohort member was nominally healthy, though immune exposures that went unrecorded were likely present. The donor was CMV seronegative and was included in the group of several hundred seronegative cohort members. Each donor provided a peripheral blood sample, and peripheral blood mononuclear cells were used for TCR beta sequencing. Genomic DNA extraction from the blood cell samples was performed with the Qiagen DNeasy Blood Extraction Kit. This TCR came from a boy between 2 and 10 years old in good health and CMV-seronegative. The sequence links TRBV6-5 to TRBJ1-1, with 10 junctional bases fitting TRBD1. The sequencing sample was made of PBMCs. The bases are TGTGCCAGCAGTTATGGGGACAGGGGAAGTGAAGCTTTCTTT. The resulting protein is CASSYGDRGSEAFF.